The following is a TCR beta chain sequence with its context. The antigen is undetermined. Primers for the PCR totalled 60 Vbeta and 13 Jbeta. Sequencing was performed with immunoSEQ multiplex PCR; in TCRdb, only in-frame clones are kept and a portion is missing. The table has roughly 110,000 clones, approximately 79% seen once. This CDR3 comprises 15 residues. CDR1 is SNHLY and CDR2 is FYNNEI in the germline V gene. V shed 4 bases and J shed 4 bases, with 15 bases lying between them. This sample was included in a study of cytomegalovirus exposure and HLA in healthy donors. Study context: Out of roughly 170 million T cells, an earlier analysis found over 100 million unique TCR beta sequences in total. Study results and limitations: Per a later analysis, about 15,000 TCR beta sequences showed association with HLA alleles at 0.05 false discovery rate.

The specimen sequenced was PBMCs. This receptor was taken from a woman aged 40 to 55 in good health and CMV-seropositive. This sequence joins TRBV2 and TRBJ2-3; perhaps TRBD1 as D (6 bases). As DNA, the CDR3 is TGTGCCAGCAGTGCGTTAGGGGGTGGAGCAGATACGCAGTATTTT. Its protein is CASSALGGGADTQYF.